One TCR beta chain is described in this entry. Antigen unknown. CDR3 length: 12 residues. CDR1 and CDR2 from the germline V gene are SGHRS and YFSETQ. Trimming pared 3 bases from V and 1 base from J, leaving 4 bases between. This record belongs to a study of post-analysis software for immune sequencing data. Whole-study results and caveats: Patients showed TRBV5-6, TRBV5-1 and TRBV20-1 among five TRBV segments more frequent than in controls. Analysis by F measure revealed that same-batch samples clustered strongly together.

TCR beta cDNA libraries had unique molecular identifiers. Each CDR3 protein gets one entry after TCRdb re-called the PCR reads with MiXCR. The table has hundreds of thousands of distinct CDR3 sequences, roughly 45% seen once. The sequenced material came from blood. The receptor comes from a girl aged 5-17 years with multiple sclerosis. V gene TRBV5-1 combines with J gene TRBJ1-1, with unresolved D. The CDR3 spells CASSSQNTEAFF. The CDR3 coding sequence is TGCGCCAGCAGCTCACAGAACACTGAAGCTTTCTTT.